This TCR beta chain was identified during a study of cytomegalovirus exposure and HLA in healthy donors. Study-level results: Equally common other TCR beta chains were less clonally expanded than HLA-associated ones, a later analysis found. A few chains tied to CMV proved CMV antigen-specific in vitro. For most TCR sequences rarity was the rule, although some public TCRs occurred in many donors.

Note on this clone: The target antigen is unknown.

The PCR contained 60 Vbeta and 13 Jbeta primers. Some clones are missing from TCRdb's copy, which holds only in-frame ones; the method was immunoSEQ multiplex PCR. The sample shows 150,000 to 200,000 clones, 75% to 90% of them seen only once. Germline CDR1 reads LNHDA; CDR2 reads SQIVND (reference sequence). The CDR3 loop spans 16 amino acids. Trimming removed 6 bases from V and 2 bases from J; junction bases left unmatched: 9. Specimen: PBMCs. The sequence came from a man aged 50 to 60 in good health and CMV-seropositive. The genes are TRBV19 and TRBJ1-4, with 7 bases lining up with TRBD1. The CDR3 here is CASRKGALGTNEKLFF. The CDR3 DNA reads TGTGCCAGTAGAAAGGGGGCTCTCGGCACTAATGAAAAACTGTTTTTT.